Listed here are 22 T cell receptor beta chains from one sample, sequenced in a study of cytomegalovirus exposure and HLA in healthy donors. 13 Jbeta primers and 60 Vbeta primers were used for the PCR. Some clones are missing from TCRdb's copy, which holds only in-frame ones; the method was immunoSEQ multiplex PCR. Its table lists around 50,000 clones. Input material: PBMCs. These receptors were taken from a female donor in good health and CMV-seronegative.

The chain employs TRBV19 and TRBJ1-4; 9 bases align to TRBD1. Germline V gene sequence: CDR1 LNHDA, CDR2 SQIVND (reference sequence). The CDR3 covers 16 residues. Trimming at V came to 6 bases and at J to 4 bases, leaving 9 bases not matched to a gene. CDR3 DNA sequence: TGTGCCAGTAGACCGGGACAGGGACGAATTAATGAAAAACTGTTTTTT. It yields the protein CASRPGQGRINEKLFF.

The J gene is TRBJ1-1, the V gene TRBV6-1, with D perhaps matching TRBD1 (5 bases). The V gene's germline CDR1 is MNHNS and CDR2 SASEGT. This CDR3 is 15 amino acids long. The V and J ends lost 10 bases and 3 bases respectively, with 21 bases between them. CDR3 amino acids: CATFIRGRADTEAFF. The CDR3 bases are TGTGCCACCTTTATAAGGGGCAGGGCTGACACTGAAGCTTTCTTT.

The chain couples TRBV9 to TRBJ2-3, with 11 positions matching TRBD2. With V trimmed by 4 bases and J by 3 bases, 4 bases remained unmatched. The CDR3 is 15 amino acids. The V gene's germline CDR1 is SGDLS and CDR2 YYNGEE. DNA for the CDR3: TGTGCCAGCAGCTCCCGGACTAGCGGGACAGATACGCAGTATTTT. As protein: CASSSRTSGTDTQYF.

V is TRBV7-2 and J is TRBJ2-7; 11 bases are shared with TRBD2. This CDR3 is built from 14 residues. The germline gives CDR1 SGHTA, CDR2 FQGNSA. V shed 5 bases, J shed 6 bases, and the junction held 6 bases outside the gene matches. The CDR3 reads CASSQGLAAGEQYF. CDR3 nucleotides: TGTGCCAGCAGCCAGGGACTAGCGGCGGGCGAGCAGTACTTC.

The gene calls are TRBV7-2 and TRBJ1-3; D not resolved. Germline lookup yields CDR1 SGHTA and CDR2 FQGNSA. The CDR3 runs 16 residues. The V end lost 1 base, the J end lost 0 bases, and 10 bases lay between the germline ends. CDR3 sequence: CASSLGPVSSGNTIYF. Written as DNA, the CDR3 is TGTGCCAGCAGCTTAGGTCCGGTGAGCTCTGGAAACACCATATATTTT. Using reference TRBV7-2 and TRBJ1-3 for the parts outside the CDR3, the full variable domain is GAGVSQSPSNKVTEKGKDVELRCDPISGHTALYWYRQSLGQGLEFLIYFQGNSAPDKSGLPSDRFSAERTGGSVSTLTIQRTQQEDSAVYLCASSLGPVSSGNTIYFGEGSWLTVV.

This rearrangement joins TRBV7-9 to TRBJ1-2; 9 nucleotides align to TRBD1. CDR3 length equals 15 residues. With V trimmed by 5 bases and J by 5 bases, 9 bases remained unmatched. The germline V gene encodes CDR1 SEHNR and CDR2 FQNEAQ (reference sequence). The chain's CDR3 is CASSTAQDRGYGYTF. CDR3 nucleotides: TGTGCCAGCAGCACCGCCCAGGACAGGGGATATGGCTACACCTTC.

The chain recombines TRBV9 with TRBJ1-4, with no clear D. The germline CDR1 and CDR2 sequences are SGDLS and YYNGEE. The V gene lost 0 bases and the J gene lost 0 bases, with 9 bases spanning the gap. The CDR3 spans 16 residues. CDR3 DNA sequence: TGTGCCAGCAGCGTAGCTCGGCAGGCAACTAATGAAAAACTGTTTTTT. Protein product: CASSVARQATNEKLFF.

This chain links TRBV30 with TRBJ2-7; maybe TRBD1 (6 bases). With 2 bases removed from V and 5 bases from J, the gap between germline ends came to 10 bases. Germline loops: CDR1 GTSNPN, CDR2 SVGIG (reference sequence). This CDR3 region has 12 residues. CDR3 residues: CAWSTNRDEQYF. Here the CDR3 DNA reads TGTGCCTGGAGTACAAACAGGGACGAGCAGTACTTC. The whole variable domain, remainder taken from reference TRBV30 and TRBJ2-7, is SQTIHQWPATLVQPVGSPLSLECTVEGTSNPNLYWYRQAAGRGLQLLFYSVGIGQISSEVPQNLSASRPQDRQFILSSKKLLLSDSGFYLCAWSTNRDEQYFGPGTRLTVT.

This chain joins TRBV5-1 and TRBJ2-1, with 10 bases that match TRBD1. The germline V gene encodes CDR1 SGHRS and CDR2 YFSETQ. The CDR3 has 15 amino acids. V dropped 0 bases and J dropped 6; count of bases not matched to a gene: 3. The CDR3 spells CASSLGTGGSNEQFF. The CDR3 DNA reads as TGCGCCAGCAGCTTGGGGACAGGGGGTTCCAATGAGCAGTTCTTC.

J is TRBJ1-1 and V is TRBV5-1; TRBD1 is a possible D gene (6 bases). The CDR3 is made up of 21 amino acids. Trimming left V 1 base short and J 5 bases short, with 33 bases between. CDR1 is SGHRS, CDR2 YFSETQ, per germline. Here the CDR3 reads CASSLSGAIPLSNRDGTEAFF. The DNA for the CDR3 is TGCGCCAGCAGCTTGTCCGGGGCGATACCTCTCTCCAACAGGGATGGGACTGAAGCTTTCTTT.

J is TRBJ1-5 and V is TRBV7-6, with D uncertain. This CDR3 spans 15 amino acids. Deletions cut 5 bases from V and 1 base from J, with 12 bases between. Germline V gives CDR1 SGHVS, CDR2 FNYEAQ. The CDR3 loop reads CASSPTDSSNQPQHF. CDR3 bases: TGTGCCAGCAGCCCGACGGACTCGAGCAATCAGCCCCAGCATTTT.

The chain uses TRBV6-1 and TRBJ2-7; 9 nucleotides align to TRBD1. The CDR3 is made up of 16 amino acids. The junction had 7 bases not matched to a gene; V was cut back by 4 bases and J by 0 bases. Germline V lookup: CDR1 MNHNS, CDR2 SASEGT. CDR3 DNA sequence: TGTGCCAGCAGTGTAACCGGGACAGGGTTCTCCTACGAGCAGTACTTC. As protein: CASSVTGTGFSYEQYF.

J is TRBJ2-5 and V is TRBV5-1; 14 bases line up with TRBD2. Per the germline V gene, CDR1 is SGHRS and CDR2 is YFSETQ. Trimming cost V 1 base and J 3 bases; bases outside gene matches: 8. CDR3 length: 18 amino acids. This chain's CDR3 is CASSLYGLAGGGEETQYF. CDR3 DNA: TGCGCCAGCAGCTTGTACGGACTAGCGGGAGGTGGCGAAGAGACCCAGTACTTC. The full variable domain, completed using reference TRBV5-1 and TRBJ2-5, is KAGVTQTPRYLIKTRGQQVTLSCSPISGHRSVSWYQQTPGQGLQFLFEYFSETQRNKGNFPGRFSGRQFSNSRSEMNVSTLELGDSALYLCASSLYGLAGGGEETQYFGPGTRLLVL.

The chain links TRBV27 to TRBJ1-1; D possibly corresponds to TRBD1 (6 bases). V lost 5 bases and J 1 base, leaving 11 bases between the germline ends. CDR1 and CDR2 from the germline V gene are MNHEY and SMNVEV (reference sequence). The CDR3 has 14 residues. DNA for the CDR3: TGTGCCAGCAGTACAGGGCAGAGGAACACTGAAGCTTTCTTT. Translating it yields CASSTGQRNTEAFF.

The chain links TRBV29-1 to TRBJ1-2, with D possibly being TRBD1 (6 bases). The CDR3 covers 12 residues. V was trimmed by 4 bases and J by 13 bases, leaving 19 bases between them. Germline V gene sequence: CDR1 SQVTM, CDR2 ANQGSEA. The DNA of the CDR3 is TGCAGCGTTGCGTCGGCAGGGGCTCTCAGCACCTTC. This sequence encodes CSVASAGALSTF. The full variable domain, in which reference TRBV29-1 and TRBJ1-2 provide the parts outside the CDR3, is SAVISQKPSRDICQRGTSLTIQCQVDSQVTMMFWYRQQPGQSLTLIATANQGSEATYESGFVIDKFPISRPNLTFSTLTVSNMSPEDSSIYLCSVASAGALSTFGSGTRLTVV.

V gene TRBV5-4 combines with J gene TRBJ2-7; D may be TRBD1 (6 bases). The CDR3 extends over 15 amino acids. Trimming shortened V by 0 bases and J by 0 bases, and 10 bases separated the two germline ends. Germline lookup yields CDR1 SGHNT and CDR2 YYREEE (reference sequence). The CDR3 sequence is CASSLGQVNSYEQYF. The CDR3 DNA reads as TGTGCCAGCAGCTTGGGACAGGTCAACTCCTACGAGCAGTACTTC.

The chain is built from TRBV29-1 and TRBJ2-5; D is perhaps TRBD1 (7 bases). With 4 bases removed from V and 2 bases from J, the gap between germline ends came to 11 bases. The CDR3 loop spans 13 amino acids. The germline V gene has CDR1 SQVTM and CDR2 ANQGSEA. The CDR3: CSVGAGQQETQYF. CDR3 bases: TGCAGCGTTGGCGCGGGACAGCAAGAGACCCAGTACTTC.

V and J are TRBV29-1 and TRBJ2-2; 7 bases align to TRBD2. The germline gives CDR1 SQVTM, CDR2 ANQGSEA. The CDR3 extends over 14 amino acids. J was trimmed by 1 base and V by 7 bases; bases with no gene match: 6. CDR3 in amino acids: CSGSGGGNTGELFF. The CDR3 DNA follows: TGCAGCGGGTCTGGCGGGGGGAACACCGGGGAGCTGTTTTTT.

This chain uses TRBV4-1 with TRBJ2-7, with 12 bases fitting TRBD2. V gave up 4 bases and J gave up 5 bases; unmatched junction bases: 12. Germline values: CDR1 MGHRA, CDR2 YSYEKL. The CDR3 is 17 amino acids. The CDR3 coding sequence is TGCGCCAGCAGCCGCCGTCTAGCGGGAGGGTTCGGGGACGAGCAGTACTTC. It specifies CASSRRLAGGFGDEQYF.

The genes are TRBV6-4 and TRBJ2-3; D not resolved. The CDR3 is 13 amino acids. V was trimmed by 0 bases and J by 3 bases, leaving 4 bases between them. Germline CDR1 is MRHNA and CDR2 is SNTAGT. The CDR3 region has the DNA TGTGCCAGCAGTGACTCAACAACAGATACGCAGTATTTT. Encoded protein: CASSDSTTDTQYF.

The V and J genes are TRBV29-1 and TRBJ1-2; possibly TRBD1 for D (5 bases). V lost 4 bases to trimming and J lost 0 bases, with 12 bases between them. The CDR3 is 14 residues long. Germline V gene lookup returns CDR1 SQVTM and CDR2 ANQGSEA. CDR3 protein: CSVVGQGSNYGYTF. DNA of the CDR3: TGCAGCGTTGTCGGGCAGGGCTCTAACTATGGCTACACCTTC.

V and J are TRBV30 and TRBJ1-5; the D gene is possibly TRBD1 (5 bases). Germline V CDR1 and CDR2: GTSNPN, SVGIG (reference sequence). V shed 8 bases and J shed 3 bases, with 11 bases lying between them. The CDR3 totals 12 residues. The CDR3 DNA is TGTGCCCGCTCACAGGACAATCAGCCCCAGCATTTT. It translates to CARSQDNQPQHF. Drawing the rest from reference TRBV30 and TRBJ1-5, the complete variable domain is SQTIHQWPATLVQPVGSPLSLECTVEGTSNPNLYWYRQAAGRGLQLLFYSVGIGQISSEVPQNLSASRPQDRQFILSSKKLLLSDSGFYLCARSQDNQPQHFGDGTRLSIL.